This T cell receptor beta chain is from a study of TIL therapy for anti-PD-1-resistant metastatic lung cancer. At the level of the study: Patients had a median age of approximately 57 years (range about 38-85). Four tumors were EGFR-mutant and two were ALK-rearranged.

Sequencing used immunoSEQ v3. Sequencing was performed with immunoSEQ multiplex PCR; in TCRdb, only in-frame clones are kept and a portion is missing. The data show tens of thousands of clones, about two thirds seen once. Notes on the study in general: The cohort had more treatment-naive, never-smoker and oncogene-addicted patients than typical.

Time point reported: pre-treatment sample, taken before nivolumab and TIL therapy. The tumor samples were excised metastases, mostly pleural nodules or supraclavicular lymph nodes. This clone was observed a handful of times. Its antigen remains unknown. The CDR3 loop spans 17 amino acids. Germline V gene lookup returns CDR1 MGHRA and CDR2 YSYEKL. The germline V and J ends were trimmed by 1 base and 0 bases, with 13 bases remaining between them. The sequence came from a person between 25 and 80 years old with non-small cell lung cancer. The V and J genes are TRBV4-1 and TRBJ1-3, with D unclear. Sequenced here: tumor tissue, sampled at baseline. For the CDR3, the DNA is TGCGCCAGCAGCCAAGTGTTTACAGACTCCTCTGGAAACACCATATATTTT. Its protein is CASSQVFTDSSGNTIYF.